This T cell receptor (beta chain) originates from a study of OX40 agonist ivuxolimab in advanced cancers. The overall study: Subjects had a mean age of roughly 60 years, with a range of roughly 23 to 80; around 83% were male. Findings of the study overall: With doses of 0.1 to 3.0 mg/kg, CD4+ and CD8+ blood T cells had undergone clonal expansion by week 6.

Turning to this clone: What it recognizes is unknown.

V gave up 6 bases and J gave up 1 base, with 10 bases separating them. Germline V gene sequence: CDR1 GTSNPN, CDR2 SVGIG (reference sequence). The CDR3 has 12 residues. Patients were ruled out by autoimmune disease history or systemic immunosuppression. Some clones are missing from TCRdb's copy, which holds only in-frame ones; the method was immunoSEQ multiplex PCR. The table shows about 77,000 clones, with around 87% occurring only once. The source material was CD4+ or CD8+ T cells sorted from blood, sampled in a trial of the OX40 agonist ivuxolimab. The chain employs TRBV30 and TRBJ2-7; D might be TRBD2 (7 bases). This TCR came from an adult with an advanced solid tumor such as melanoma, head and neck, liver or kidney cancer. The CDR3 coding sequence is TGTGCCTGTGGGAGGGGGTCCTACGAGCAGTACTTC. It translates to CACGRGSYEQYF.